These 10 T cell receptor beta chains were sequenced from one sample in a study of CD8+ T cells in alopecia areata. Following extraction, RNA underwent reverse transcription to cDNA, which served as the sequencing template. Assay used: immunoSEQ multiplex PCR; TCRdb lists only in-frame clones, some missing. The data hold 45,000 to 70,000 clones, with around 96% observed a single time. The specimen comprised CD8+ T cells sorted from blood, sampled at week 0. These receptors originate from a human donor with alopecia areata.

The V and J genes are TRBV11-2 and TRBJ2-5; D remains unclear. V lost 0 bases to trimming and J lost 5 bases, with 19 bases between them. Looked up from germline, CDR1 is SGHAT and CDR2 is FQNNGV. The CDR3 runs to 17 residues. The CDR3 nucleotides read TGTGCCAGCAGCTTAGATGGCGTGACGACCTATGCTGAGACCCAGTACTTC. Translating it yields CASSLDGVTTYAETQYF.

The chain is built from TRBV7-9 and TRBJ2-5; D tentatively fits TRBD1 or TRBD2 (6 bases each). The CDR3 runs 14 residues. In germline, CDR1 is SEHNR, CDR2 FQNEAQ (reference sequence). The germline V and J ends were trimmed by 2 bases and 5 bases, with 12 bases remaining between them. The CDR3 spells CASSLMGGDETQYF. CDR3 coding DNA: TGTGCCAGCAGCTTAATGGGGGGCGACGAGACCCAGTACTTC.

The chain is built from TRBV9 and TRBJ1-1; possible D gene TRBD1, 6 bases. This CDR3 is built from 13 residues. The ends were cut back, 4 bases at V and 11 bases at J, with 18 bases in the middle. Germline V gene sequence: CDR1 SGDLS, CDR2 YYNGEE. The CDR3 spells CASSLKQGGYAFF. In DNA form, the CDR3 reads TGTGCCAGCAGCCTAAAACAGGGTGGATACGCTTTCTTT.

The V call is TRBV5-4, the J call TRBJ2-1; weak D call: TRBD2 (6 bases). V lost 0 bases and J 5 bases, leaving 9 bases between the germline ends. The CDR3 sequence is 14 residues long. Germline CDR1 is SGHNT and CDR2 is YYREEE (reference sequence). The CDR3 loop is CASSLVSGNNEQFF. The DNA of the CDR3 is TGTGCCAGCAGCTTGGTTAGCGGTAACAATGAGCAGTTCTTC.

This sequence joins TRBV6-6 and TRBJ1-2; 7 bases are shared with TRBD1. This CDR3 comprises 14 residues. Germline values: CDR1 MNHNY, CDR2 SVGAGI (reference sequence). Trimming cost V 9 bases and J 3 bases; bases outside gene matches: 10. This CDR3 is CASSKGTVYYGYTF. In DNA, the CDR3 is TGTGCCAGTTCCAAGGGGACAGTTTACTATGGCTACACCTTC.

This clone came up once. This chain uses TRBV6-5 with TRBJ2-1; D not certain. With 0 bases removed from V and 5 bases from J, the gap between germline ends came to 5 bases. CDR3 size: 13 residues. Germline lookup yields CDR1 MNHEY and CDR2 SVGAGI. The CDR3 loop is CASSYSDNNEQFF. DNA of the CDR3: TGTGCCAGCAGTTACTCTGATAACAATGAGCAGTTCTTC.

The J gene is TRBJ2-3, the V gene TRBV7-9; TRBD2 agrees at 10 bases. V lost 5 bases and J lost 3; bases outside the gene matches: 11. CDR1 SEHNR and CDR2 FQNEAQ come from the germline V gene (reference sequence). CDR3 length: 17 amino acids. CDR3 DNA sequence: TGTGCCAGCAGCCTCGAGGGTGAGCGGGGGGGAACAGATACGCAGTATTTT. Amino acids: CASSLEGERGGTDTQYF.

This chain links TRBV7-9 with TRBJ2-1, with D possibly being TRBD2 (6 bases). This CDR3 has 13 residues. Germline lookup yields CDR1 SEHNR and CDR2 FQNEAQ (reference sequence). V lost 5 bases and J 14 bases, leaving 19 bases between the germline ends. The CDR3: CASSPPTSVQEFF. Written as DNA, the CDR3 is TGTGCCAGCAGCCCACCGACTAGTGTACAGGAGTTCTTC. Full variable domain (outside the CDR3, taken from reference TRBV7-9 and TRBJ2-1): DTGVSQNPRHKITKRGQNVTFRCDPISEHNRLYWYRQTLGQGPEFLTYFQNEAQLEKSRLLSDRFSAERPKGSFSTLEIQRTEQGDSAMYLCASSPPTSVQEFFGPGTRLTVL.

Worth noting for this clone: This sample includes further DNA sequences coding for the same CDR3. The genes are TRBV27 and TRBJ2-5, with 7 bases lining up with TRBD1. V dropped 0 bases and J dropped 2; count of bases not matched to a gene: 0. Germline-derived CDR1 and CDR2 are MNHEY and SMNVEV (reference sequence). This CDR3 is 14 amino acids long. CDR3 sequence (DNA): TGTGCCAGCAGTTTATCGGGACAGCAAGAGACCCAGTACTTC. Residues: CASSLSGQQETQYF.

The CDR3 sequence: CASRSGHQDRGQINEQFF. CDR3 in DNA: TGCGCCAGCAGATCGGGACACCAAGACAGGGGGCAAATCAATGAGCAGTTCTTC. This rearrangement joins TRBV23-1 to TRBJ2-1; 10 positions match TRBD1. TRBV23-1 is noted as an ORF with a role that remains uncertain. CDR3 length equals 18 residues. The ends lost 6 bases at V and 6 bases at J; junction bases unmatched: 17.